The next 24 T cell receptor beta chains were all read from a single sample in a study of lymphopenia after photon versus proton radiotherapy. Here immunoSEQ multiplex PCR was the method, and the copy in TCRdb shows in-frame clones only, minus some. The data contain more than 60,000 clones, around 88% of them singletons. Sequencing used peripheral blood, obtained from a patient treated with photon-based radiotherapy. The receptors shown here come from a man aged 40-49 years with gastric cancer.

A single count supports this clone. CDR3 region: CASSLSGWDTEAFF. The CDR3 nucleotides are TGTGCCAGCAGCTTATCAGGGTGGGACACTGAAGCTTTCTTT. The chain links TRBV7-3 to TRBJ1-1; a weak D match, TRBD1 (5 bases). From germline, CDR1 is SGHTA and CDR2 FQGTGA. The CDR3 covers 14 residues. V gave up 2 bases and J gave up 3 bases, with 10 bases separating them.

The CDR3 reads CAWSVAMGEQYF. For the CDR3, the DNA is TGTGCCTGGAGTGTAGCCATGGGCGAGCAGTACTTC. This chain uses TRBV30 with TRBJ2-7; D unresolved. CDR1 and CDR2 from the germline V gene are GTSNPN and SVGIG (reference sequence). With 0 bases removed from V and 6 bases from J, the gap between germline ends came to 9 bases. There are 12 residues in the CDR3.

V usage is TRBV4-1 and J usage is TRBJ1-3; 10 nucleotides line up with TRBD1. CDR1 MGHRA and CDR2 YSYEKL come from the germline V gene. The CDR3 is 17 amino acids. V was clipped by 2 bases and J by 9 bases; unmatched bases: 13. The CDR3 spells CASSQPTAGTGASTIYF. The CDR3 DNA sequence: TGCGCCAGCAGCCAACCCACGGCCGGGACAGGGGCCAGCACCATATATTTT.

The chain has TRBV19 and TRBJ2-1, with D perhaps matching TRBD1 (7 bases). CDR1 and CDR2 (germline): LNHDA, SQIVND (reference sequence). Deletions cut 3 bases from V and 8 bases from J, with 14 bases between. The CDR3 is 14 amino acids. CDR3 nucleotides: TGTGCCAGTAGTATGAGGCAGGGGGGCGATGAGCAGTTCTTC. Amino acid sequence: CASSMRQGGDEQFF.

The V call is TRBV7-6, the J call TRBJ1-1; possible D gene TRBD1, 6 bases. V lost 6 bases and J 5 bases, leaving 22 bases between the germline ends. The CDR3 runs to 16 residues. Germline CDR1 reads SGHVS; CDR2 reads FNYEAQ. The CDR3 reads CASRLVWGASGTEAFF. As DNA, the CDR3 is TGTGCCAGCAGATTGGTTTGGGGGGCGTCAGGGACTGAAGCTTTCTTT.

The chain recombines TRBV5-1 with TRBJ1-1; D possibly corresponds to TRBD1 (6 bases). The length of the CDR3 is 14 residues. V shed 4 bases and J shed 4 bases, with 14 bases lying between them. Germline lookup yields CDR1 SGHRS and CDR2 YFSETQ. CDR3 in DNA: TGCGCCAGCAGCCAGGACAGTTTGGGCACTGAAGCTTTCTTT. It specifies CASSQDSLGTEAFF.

The genes are TRBV30 and TRBJ1-5; D possibly corresponds to TRBD1 (6 bases). CDR1 is GTSNPN and CDR2 is SVGIG in the germline V gene (reference sequence). V dropped 0 bases and J dropped 5 bases, with 17 bases sitting between them. This CDR3 region has 16 residues. DNA for the CDR3: TGTGCCTGGAGTGTACTAGGACAGTGGGGCGATCAGCCCCAGCATTTT. Its translation is CAWSVLGQWGDQPQHF.

The chain carries TRBV30 and TRBJ2-5; perhaps TRBD2 as D (5 bases). Deletions cut 0 bases from V and 0 bases from J, with 8 bases between. CDR1 is GTSNPN, CDR2 SVGIG, per germline (reference sequence). The CDR3 contains 14 residues. This chain's CDR3 is CAWSVGRDQETQYF. DNA for the CDR3: TGTGCCTGGAGTGTAGGGAGAGACCAAGAGACCCAGTACTTC. Variable domain in full (rest from reference TRBV30 and TRBJ2-5): SQTIHQWPATLVQPVGSPLSLECTVEGTSNPNLYWYRQAAGRGLQLLFYSVGIGQISSEVPQNLSASRPQDRQFILSSKKLLLSDSGFYLCAWSVGRDQETQYFGPGTRLLVL.

This sequence joins TRBV6-1 and TRBJ1-5; weak D call: TRBD1 (6 bases). Trimming took 7 bases from V and 0 from J, leaving 13 bases between them. This CDR3 comprises 15 residues. Per germline, CDR1 MNHNS and CDR2 SASEGT. The DNA for the CDR3 is TGTGCCAGCACGGGGGGCGATTATAGCAATCAGCCCCAGCATTTT. Protein product: CASTGGDYSNQPQHF.

CDR3 sequence (DNA): TGTGCCTGTGGCCTCCAGAACACTGAAGCTTTCTTT. Its translation is CACGLQNTEAFF. V and J are TRBV7-9 and TRBJ1-1, with unresolved D. CDR1 SEHNR and CDR2 FQNEAQ come from the germline V gene (reference sequence). The CDR3 length is 12 residues. V was pared by 11 bases and J by 1 base, with 11 bases between.

This sequence joins TRBV25-1 and TRBJ2-3; TRBD1 matches at 7 bases. Losses at the gene ends were 2 bases for V and 2 bases for J; bases not matched to a gene: 7. The CDR3 covers 16 residues. Looked up from germline, CDR1 is MGHDK and CDR2 is SYGVNS. This chain's CDR3 is CASSELGQKITDTQYF. The DNA for the CDR3 is TGTGCCAGCAGTGAACTGGGACAGAAGATCACAGATACGCAGTATTTT.

The chain uses TRBV27 and TRBJ2-1; perhaps TRBD2 as D (7 bases). This CDR3 is 17 amino acids long. Trimming left V 2 bases short and J 10 bases short, with 24 bases between. Germline assignment: CDR1 MNHEY and CDR2 SMNVEV (reference sequence). The DNA for the CDR3 is TGTGCCAGCAGTTTAGGACCAGAGGCGGGGGCCGCCAGGGAGCAGTTCTTC. Residues: CASSLGPEAGAAREQFF.

The J gene is TRBJ1-1, the V gene TRBV2; no firm D call. Germline assignment: CDR1 SNHLY and CDR2 FYNNEI. The V and J ends lost 10 bases and 3 bases respectively, with 15 bases between them. The CDR3 covers 13 residues. CDR3 sequence (DNA): TGTGCCATTAAGACCGTAACTTACACTGAAGCTTTCTTT. It yields the protein CAIKTVTYTEAFF.

The chain has TRBV2 and TRBJ1-2; no reliable D call. Germline CDR1 is SNHLY and CDR2 is FYNNEI. Trimming removed 11 bases at V and 0 bases at J, with 13 bases between. The length of the CDR3 is 13 residues. CDR3 in DNA: TGTGCCGCCCTAAGGGCAGCTAACTATGGCTACACCTTC. It translates to CAALRAANYGYTF.

V usage is TRBV7-9 and J usage is TRBJ1-2, with D perhaps matching TRBD1 (5 bases). V gave up 1 base and J gave up 8 bases, with 8 bases separating them. Germline lookup yields CDR1 SEHNR and CDR2 FQNEAQ (reference sequence). The CDR3 is 12 residues long. Written as DNA, the CDR3 is TGTGCCAGCAGCTTAGGGGGGTTGGGCTACACCTTC. Amino acid sequence: CASSLGGLGYTF.

The chain uses TRBV2 and TRBJ2-7; a weak D match, TRBD2 (6 bases). Germline loops: CDR1 SNHLY, CDR2 FYNNEI. This CDR3 comprises 14 residues. Trimming removed 6 bases from V and 4 bases from J, with 16 bases in between. The CDR3, as DNA: TGTGCCAGCAGGATGACTAGAGGGAGTTACGAGCAGTACTTC. Its protein is CASRMTRGSYEQYF.

V usage is TRBV9 and J usage is TRBJ2-2; the match to TRBD2 covers 7 bases. The CDR3 length is 16 residues. Germline CDR1 SGDLS, CDR2 YYNGEE. The trim removed 0 bases at V and 1 base at J, leaving 3 bases unmatched. CDR3 coding DNA: TGTGCCAGCAGCGTAGCAAAGCGGGGGAACACCGGGGAGCTGTTTTTT. Translation: CASSVAKRGNTGELFF.

The chain is built from TRBV19 and TRBJ1-4, with D uncertain. The CDR3 has 13 amino acids. Looked up from germline, CDR1 is LNHDA and CDR2 is SQIVND (reference sequence). V lost 7 bases to trimming and J lost 8 bases, with 14 bases between them. The CDR3 spells CASKRQSDEKLFF. The CDR3, as DNA: TGTGCCAGTAAACGACAAAGTGACGAAAAACTGTTTTTT.

This sequence joins TRBV7-9 and TRBJ1-1; TRBD1 matches 7 bases. The CDR3 runs 15 residues. J gave up 0 bases and V 5 bases, and 6 bases lay outside the gene matches. CDR1 is SEHNR, CDR2 FQNEAQ, per germline (reference sequence). The CDR3: CASSGQARLNTEAFF. The DNA for the CDR3 is TGTGCCAGCAGCGGACAGGCCCGCCTGAACACTGAAGCTTTCTTT. The full variable domain, in which reference TRBV7-9 and TRBJ1-1 provide the parts outside the CDR3, is DTGVSQNPRHKITKRGQNVTFRCDPISEHNRLYWYRQTLGQGPEFLTYFQNEAQLEKSRLLSDRFSAERPKGSFSTLEIQRTEQGDSAMYLCASSGQARLNTEAFFGQGTRLTVV.

This chain links TRBV29-1 with TRBJ2-1; the match to TRBD2 covers 7 bases. The CDR3 spans 16 residues. V dropped 2 bases and J dropped 5; count of bases not matched to a gene: 12. Germline V gives CDR1 SQVTM, CDR2 ANQGSEA. Here the CDR3 DNA reads TGCAGCGTTGAATCCCCCGCGGGAGAAAGTAACAATGAGCAGTTCTTC. Protein sequence: CSVESPAGESNNEQFF.

In DNA, the CDR3 is TGTGCCAGCAGTGAAGGTCGCTACGAGCAGTACTTC. Its translation is CASSEGRYEQYF. V gene TRBV2 combines with J gene TRBJ2-7; D is unresolved. CDR1 is SNHLY, CDR2 FYNNEI, per germline. The CDR3 is 12 residues long. The germline V and J ends were trimmed by 1 base and 3 bases, with 4 bases remaining between them.

This clone appeared a few times. V is TRBV28 and J is TRBJ1-4; 9 positions match TRBD1. The CDR3 covers 16 residues. Trimming removed 0 bases from V and 5 bases from J; junction bases left unmatched: 4. The V gene's germline CDR1 is MDHEN and CDR2 SYDVKM. CDR3 nucleotide sequence: TGTGCCAGCAGTTTATGGTCGGGGACAGGGAATGAAAAACTGTTTTTT. It is translated as CASSLWSGTGNEKLFF.

This clone has only one observation. The chain combines TRBV7-6 with TRBJ2-3, with D tentatively TRBD2 (5 bases). This CDR3 contains 15 residues. V was clipped by 1 base and J by 0 bases, with 8 bases between them. Germline V lookup: CDR1 SGHVS, CDR2 FNYEAQ. CDR3 in amino acids: CASSLGTGSTDTQYF. For the CDR3, the DNA is TGTGCCAGCAGCTTAGGTACGGGGAGCACAGATACGCAGTATTTT.

The chain recombines TRBV15 with TRBJ1-4; 9 bases align to TRBD1. The V gene end was trimmed by 5 bases and the J gene end by 6 bases; junction bases not matched to a gene: 10. The germline gives CDR1 LNHNV, CDR2 YYDKDF (reference sequence). The CDR3 length is 16 residues. CDR3 amino acids: CATSGARDRADEKLFF. The CDR3 DNA is TGTGCCACCAGCGGGGCCCGGGACAGGGCAGATGAAAAACTGTTTTTT.